Below, 31 T cell receptor beta chains from the same sample are listed, as sequenced in a study of PD-1 blockade in classical Hodgkin lymphoma. Each and every patient relapsed after autologous stem cell transplantation, and patients got differing brentuximab vedotin exposure. Repertoires were generated with immunoSEQ multiplex PCR, while TCRdb's copy carries only in-frame clones and drops some. The sample lists some 22,000 clones; around 80% were seen once. Sequenced here: peripheral blood mononuclear cells (PBMCs), sampled before the second cycle of nivolumab. The receptors stem from a human donor with classical Hodgkin lymphoma.

The chain carries TRBV27 and TRBJ1-1; D unclear. CDR1 is MNHEY, CDR2 SMNVEV, per germline (reference sequence). Trimming left V 7 bases short and J 0 bases short, with 15 bases between. The length of the CDR3 is 15 residues. CDR3 region: CASKRADFMNTEAFF. DNA of the CDR3: TGTGCCAGCAAAAGGGCGGACTTCATGAACACTGAAGCTTTCTTT.

The J gene is TRBJ2-1, the V gene TRBV9, with D unclear. This CDR3 contains 16 residues. Trimming cost V 0 bases and J 7 bases, with 17 bases left between them. Germline V gene lookup returns CDR1 SGDLS and CDR2 YYNGEE. The CDR3 DNA reads TGTGCCAGCAGCGTAGTTGGAAGGTCTGACTTGAATGAGCAGTTCTTC. Encoded protein: CASSVVGRSDLNEQFF.

A few counts support this clone. The chain uses TRBV4-1 and TRBJ2-2; TRBD1 matches 8 bases. CDR1 is MGHRA and CDR2 is YSYEKL in the germline V gene. The trim removed 0 bases at V and 5 bases at J, leaving 2 bases unmatched. The CDR3 has 15 residues. The CDR3 DNA reads as TGCGCCAGCAGCCAAGATAGACAGGGGACCGGGGAGCTGTTTTTT. The encoded protein is CASSQDRQGTGELFF.

This clone occurred a few times. The CDR3 reads CASSLDSDQFNEQYV. The CDR3 nucleotides read TGTGCCAGCAGCTTAGACTCGGACCAGTTCAACGAGCAGTACGTC. V gene TRBV5-6 combines with J gene TRBJ2-7, with D unclear. V was trimmed by 2 bases and J by 5 bases, leaving 17 bases between them. The CDR3 loop spans 15 amino acids. Germline lookup yields CDR1 SGHDT and CDR2 YYEEEE.

This chain joins TRBV14 and TRBJ2-7, with a tentative D call TRBD2 (6 bases). Between the trimmed V and J ends, which lost 1 base and 5 bases, there was a span of 18 bases. This CDR3 contains 16 residues. Per the germline V gene, CDR1 is SGHDN and CDR2 is FVKESK. This chain's CDR3 is CASSQVPSGPPDEQYF. In nucleotides, the CDR3 is TGTGCCAGCAGCCAAGTCCCCAGCGGGCCTCCTGACGAGCAGTACTTC.

This sequence joins TRBV10-1 and TRBJ2-3; a weak D match, TRBD1 (5 bases). V shed 4 bases and J shed 2 bases, with 10 bases lying between them. The CDR3 runs 14 residues. CDR1 and CDR2 from the germline V gene are WNHNN and SYGVQD (reference sequence). The CDR3 nucleotides are TGCGCCAGCAGTGCGAGACAGTCCACAGATACGCAGTATTTT. Protein: CASSARQSTDTQYF.

There are a few counts of this clone. The chain has TRBV11-3 and TRBJ2-1; D is tentatively TRBD1 or TRBD2 (5 bases each). Trimming removed 1 base at V and 6 bases at J, with 16 bases between. Germline loops: CDR1 SGHNT, CDR2 YENEEA. The CDR3 totals 16 residues. In nucleotides, the CDR3 is TGTGCCAGCAGCTTAGGTTGGAGTCCGAGGGGCAATGAGCAGTTCTTC. Translating gives CASSLGWSPRGNEQFF.

This clone was seen a few times. The DNA for the CDR3 is TGTGCCAGCAGCTTAGTCCTGGTGGCCCGGGGCTCACCCCTCCACTTT. It specifies CASSLVLVARGSPLHF. This rearrangement joins TRBV7-9 to TRBJ1-6; TRBD1 is a possible D gene (5 bases). The CDR3 loop spans 16 amino acids. Trimming removed 1 base from V and 10 bases from J, with 17 bases in between. The germline CDR1 and CDR2 sequences are SEHNR and FQNEAQ (reference sequence).

This chain links TRBV27 with TRBJ1-5; 9 bases agree with TRBD1. Germline V gene lookup returns CDR1 MNHEY and CDR2 SMNVEV (reference sequence). CDR3 length equals 17 residues. V trimming: 3 bases; J trimming: 1 base; junction bases outside the gene matches: 7. CDR3 nucleotides: TGTGCCAGCAGTTTGACTCGGGACAGGGACAGCAATCAGCCCCAGCATTTT. Translating gives CASSLTRDRDSNQPQHF.

This chain joins TRBV6-5 and TRBJ2-2; TRBD1 agrees at 9 bases. Germline trimming cut 2 bases from V and 8 bases from J; bases unmatched to any gene: 6. The length of the CDR3 is 15 residues. The germline V gene encodes CDR1 MNHEY and CDR2 SVGAGI. CDR3: CASSYPTGGKGELFF. The CDR3 DNA reads TGTGCCAGCAGTTACCCGACAGGGGGAAAAGGGGAGCTGTTTTTT.

This rearrangement joins TRBV7-2 to TRBJ1-4, with TRBD1 matching over 7 bases. The CDR3 spans 16 residues. The V segment lost 4 bases and the J segment 7 bases; nucleotides outside the gene matches: 12. The germline V gene encodes CDR1 SGHTA and CDR2 FQGNSA. CDR3 sequence reads: CASSSKITGVGEKLFF. In nucleotides, the CDR3 is TGTGCCAGCAGCTCAAAAATAACAGGGGTTGGTGAAAAACTGTTTTTT.

This clone was observed a few times. The chain joins TRBV29-1 to TRBJ2-3; 8 bases align to TRBD2. CDR1 is SQVTM and CDR2 is ANQGSEA in the germline V gene. The CDR3 covers 13 residues. Losses at the gene ends were 4 bases for V and 7 bases for J; bases not matched to a gene: 7. The CDR3 region is CSVGGGIGNTQYF. DNA for the CDR3: TGCAGCGTTGGCGGGGGGATAGGAAATACGCAGTATTTT.

This clone has a handful of counts. In DNA, the CDR3 is TGCGCCAGCAGCCAAGGACGGGTCAAAGATACGCAGTATTTT. The encoded protein is CASSQGRVKDTQYF. This sequence joins TRBV4-3 and TRBJ2-3; no clear D gene. The CDR3 sequence is 14 residues long. CDR1 is LGHNA, CDR2 YSLEER, per germline. The ends were cut back, 1 base at V and 5 bases at J, with 10 bases in the middle.

The J gene is TRBJ2-5, the V gene TRBV27; possibly TRBD1 for D (7 bases). The CDR3 is 15 residues long. Trimming took 2 bases from V and 4 from J, leaving 14 bases between them. From germline, CDR1 is MNHEY and CDR2 SMNVEV (reference sequence). CDR3 nucleotides: TGTGCCAGCAGTTTACGGCAGGGGGGCCCAGAGACCCAGTACTTC. Amino acid sequence: CASSLRQGGPETQYF.

V is TRBV7-2 and J is TRBJ2-5; TRBD2 aligns across 8 bases. The assigned J gene may be wrong: the sequence end matches TRBJ2-7 better. The CDR3 extends over 15 amino acids. Looked up from germline, CDR1 is SGHTA and CDR2 is FQGNSA. The CDR3 DNA reads as TGTGCCAGCAGCTCCTCTAGCGGGTTCACCTACGAGCAGTACTTC. Its protein product is CASSSSSGFTYEQYF.

The gene calls are TRBV13 and TRBJ2-7, with 9 bases fitting TRBD1. The CDR3 length is 13 residues. Germline loops: CDR1 PRHDT, CDR2 FYEKMQ (reference sequence). V was clipped by 6 bases and J by 3 bases; unmatched bases: 3. CDR3: CASSRTGDYEQYV. CDR3 DNA sequence: TGTGCCAGCAGTAGGACAGGGGACTACGAGCAGTACGTC.

The chain is built from TRBV28 and TRBJ1-4, with D perhaps TRBD1 (5 bases). The CDR3 length is 15 residues. With 8 bases removed from V and 3 bases from J, the gap between germline ends came to 16 bases. Germline loops: CDR1 MDHEN, CDR2 SYDVKM. As DNA, the CDR3 is TGTGCCAGCGGGGGTTTCGGCAGCTCTAATGAAAAACTGTTTTTT. Translated: CASGGFGSSNEKLFF. Together with reference TRBV28 and TRBJ1-4, the CDR3 gives the full variable domain: DVKVTQSSRYLVKRTGEKVFLECVQDMDHENMFWYRQDPGLGLRLIYFSYDVKMKEKGDIPEGYSVSREKKERFSLILESASTNQTSMYLCASGGFGSSNEKLFFGSGTQLSVL.

J is TRBJ1-6 and V is TRBV5-4; 7 bases match TRBD1. CDR3 size: 16 residues. Trimming took 3 bases from V and 7 from J; bases not matched to a gene: 10. Germline CDR1 SGHNT, CDR2 YYREEE (reference sequence). The DNA of the CDR3 is TGTGCCAGCAGCTGGGCGGGACAGACTTTCAATTCACCCCTCCACTTT. It yields the protein CASSWAGQTFNSPLHF.

The chain joins TRBV7-8 to TRBJ2-4; TRBD1 might be the D (5 bases). The CDR3 extends over 18 amino acids. The germline V gene encodes CDR1 SGHVS and CDR2 FQNEAQ. Trimming stripped 3 bases from V and 5 bases from J, with 23 bases between. CDR3 protein: CASSFYPGRDRPQNIQYF. CDR3 nucleotides: TGTGCCAGCAGCTTTTATCCTGGCCGAGACAGACCTCAAAACATTCAGTACTTC.

This chain uses TRBV4-1 with TRBJ2-1; TRBD2 agrees at 7 bases. Germline V gives CDR1 MGHRA, CDR2 YSYEKL. Unmatched junction bases numbered 18, after V lost 3 bases and J lost 7 bases. The CDR3 runs 18 residues. Here the CDR3 reads CASSQIGELAPAGNEQFF. Written as DNA, the CDR3 is TGCGCCAGCAGCCAGATTGGGGAACTAGCGCCGGCGGGGAATGAGCAGTTCTTC.

This clone occurred once. The rearrangement links TRBV9 to TRBJ1-2; unclear D gene. The CDR3 is 15 residues long. The germline gives CDR1 SGDLS, CDR2 YYNGEE. Trimming left V 2 bases short and J 6 bases short, with 17 bases between. CDR3 bases: TGTGCCAGCAGCGTTTCGGGTGGGAGGAAGGATGGCTACACCTTC. Amino acids: CASSVSGGRKDGYTF.

This chain links TRBV2 with TRBJ2-5; TRBD2 aligns across 11 bases. CDR1 is SNHLY, CDR2 FYNNEI, per germline. Trimming took 4 bases from V and 3 from J; bases not matched to a gene: 7. There are 16 residues in the CDR3. CDR3 nucleotides: TGTGCCAGCAGTGCCGTCGGGACTAGCGGAAAAGAGACCCAGTACTTC. Protein sequence: CASSAVGTSGKETQYF.

V usage is TRBV28 and J usage is TRBJ1-1; unclear D gene. Germline V gene data show CDR1 as MDHEN and CDR2 as SYDVKM. V shed 5 bases and J shed 4 bases, with 11 bases lying between them. The length of the CDR3 is 13 residues. CDR3 loop: CASSRGPFTEAFF. CDR3 coding DNA: TGTGCCAGCAGTAGAGGGCCATTCACTGAAGCTTTCTTT.

The chain links TRBV7-8 to TRBJ1-5; D remains ambiguous. V was shortened by 1 base and J by 7 bases, with 8 bases between the two germline ends. CDR1 and CDR2 (germline): SGHVS, FQNEAQ. This CDR3 is built from 13 residues. For the CDR3, the DNA is TGTGCCAGCAGCTTAGTGTCGGGGCAGCCCCAGCATTTT. Translation: CASSLVSGQPQHF.

V usage is TRBV7-9 and J usage is TRBJ1-6, with D unresolved. V lost 1 base and J 7 bases, leaving 8 bases between the germline ends. The germline CDR1 and CDR2 sequences are SEHNR and FQNEAQ (reference sequence). This CDR3 comprises 14 residues. CDR3 DNA: TGTGCCAGCAGCTTAGACCCAGACAATTCACCCCTCCACTTT. It is translated as CASSLDPDNSPLHF.

V is TRBV11-1 and J is TRBJ2-3; D may be TRBD1 or TRBD2 (5 bases each). This CDR3 has 13 amino acids. Germline V gene data show CDR1 as SGHAT and CDR2 as FQDESV (reference sequence). V was shortened by 3 bases and J by 6 bases, with 10 bases between the two germline ends. The CDR3 sequence: CASSFGTYDTQYF. The CDR3 nucleotides are TGTGCCAGCAGCTTTGGGACGTATGATACGCAGTATTTT.

V gene TRBV5-4 combines with J gene TRBJ1-2; the match to TRBD1 covers 7 bases. The CDR3 has 15 amino acids. Per the germline V gene, CDR1 is SGHNT and CDR2 is YYREEE (reference sequence). The trim removed 4 bases at V and 6 bases at J, leaving 12 bases unmatched. Here the CDR3 DNA reads TGTGCCAGCAGCGTACCACAGGGGAAAGGGGATGGCTACACCTTC. As protein: CASSVPQGKGDGYTF.

V usage is TRBV5-1 and J usage is TRBJ2-5; D may be TRBD1 (6 bases). The germline CDR1 and CDR2 sequences are SGHRS and YFSETQ. This CDR3 is 13 amino acids long. Trimming shortened V by 3 bases and J by 3 bases, and 9 bases separated the two germline ends. The CDR3 here is CASSYSGEETQYF. For the CDR3, the DNA is TGCGCCAGCAGCTACTCAGGGGAAGAGACCCAGTACTTC. The complete variable domain, with remaining parts taken from reference TRBV5-1 and TRBJ2-5, reads KAGVTQTPRYLIKTRGQQVTLSCSPISGHRSVSWYQQTPGQGLQFLFEYFSETQRNKGNFPGRFSGRQFSNSRSEMNVSTLELGDSALYLCASSYSGEETQYFGPGTRLLVL.

V and J are TRBV6-5 and TRBJ2-5, with 7 bases lining up with TRBD1. The germline CDR1 and CDR2 sequences are MNHEY and SVGAGI. With V trimmed by 5 bases and J by 7 bases, 1 base remained unmatched. CDR3 length: 11 residues. The CDR3 sequence is CASSPGGTQYF. The CDR3 coding sequence is TGTGCCAGCAGTCCAGGGGGGACCCAGTACTTC.

V usage is TRBV19 and J usage is TRBJ2-2, with TRBD2 matching over 15 bases. Germline CDR1 LNHDA, CDR2 SQIVND (reference sequence). With 4 bases clipped from V and 6 bases from J, the junction kept 9 bases outside the gene matches. This CDR3 comprises 18 residues. CDR3 DNA sequence: TGTGCCAGTAGTACCCTCGGACTAGCGGGAGGGCCGTCCGGGGAGCTGTTTTTT. Protein sequence: CASSTLGLAGGPSGELFF.

This clone was detected only a few times. V is TRBV30 and J is TRBJ1-2; TRBD1 is a possible D gene (6 bases). Trimming stripped 0 bases from V and 4 bases from J, with 12 bases between. The V gene's germline CDR1 is GTSNPN and CDR2 SVGIG (reference sequence). The CDR3 loop spans 14 amino acids. This chain's CDR3 is CAWSVGGGLYGYTF. CDR3 sequence (DNA): TGTGCCTGGAGTGTAGGGGGTGGACTCTATGGCTACACCTTC.